Below, one T cell receptor (beta chain) is given with its context. The target antigen is unknown. The sample comes from a study of CD8+CD57+ T cells in acquired aplastic anemia. Study information: DNA recovered from sorted CD4+ and CD8+ cells had a mean of around 3.2 ug. Mean read depth for CD4+ cells from healthy donors was 10 million to 13 million. Findings and caveats of the study: Sharing between patients and controls was observed for twenty-nine CD8+ CDR3 sequences.

Genomic DNA served as template for TCR beta VDJ and CDR3 profiling. A single record per CDR3 protein comes from TCRdb applying MiXCR to the reads. The sample holds approximately 200,000 distinct CDR3 sequences, approximately 57% seen once. This TCR was recovered from a human donor in good health. Sequences were obtained from sorted CD4+, CD8+, or CD8+CD57+ T cells (not recorded which) from PBMCs.

CDR3 in DNA: TGCAGCTTACAGCTGAACTACGAGCAGTACTTC. Protein product: CSLQLNYEQYF. This chain joins TRBV29-1 and TRBJ2-7; D not resolved. Germline V gene data show CDR1 as SQVTM and CDR2 as ANQGSEA. Deletions cut 8 bases from V and 3 bases from J, with 11 bases between. CDR3 length: 11 residues.